This passage covers 6 T cell receptor beta chains from one sample sequenced in a study of T cell repertoires in cytomegalovirus infection. MiXCR, applied by TCRdb to the reads, yields one record per CDR3 protein. The sample holds roughly 350,000 distinct CDR3 sequences; about 35% are singletons and the top ten take about 14%. These receptors lack a known antigen. The specimen comprised cultured PBMCs, sampled from culture after CMV antigen stimulation. These receptors were collected from a human donor in good health (CMV status not recorded). Some clones in this sample may be carry-over from other donors' samples.

The chain uses TRBV30 and TRBJ2-1; 13 bases agree with TRBD2. The CDR3 runs 15 residues. The ends lost 2 bases at V and 5 bases at J; junction bases unmatched: 3. Germline values: CDR1 GTSNPN, CDR2 SVGIG (reference sequence). In DNA form, the CDR3 reads TGTGCCTGGAGTACGGGACTAGCGGGAAACAATGAGCAGTTCTTC. This sequence encodes CAWSTGLAGNNEQFF.

The V gene is TRBV7-2, the J gene TRBJ2-1; TRBD1 aligns across 9 bases. The CDR3 sequence is 14 residues long. Germline V CDR1 and CDR2: SGHTA, FQGNSA. V was pared by 2 bases and J by 10 bases, with 6 bases of the junction left unmatched. The CDR3 DNA reads as TGTGCCAGCAGCTTATCCCCCGGGACAGGGGAGCAGTTCTTC. As protein: CASSLSPGTGEQFF.

Only a few counts were recorded for this clonotype. The chain combines TRBV5-4 with TRBJ2-3, with D perhaps matching TRBD1 or TRBD2 (5 bases each). From germline, CDR1 is SGHNT and CDR2 YYREEE (reference sequence). Trimming left V 4 bases short and J 6 bases short, with 12 bases between. The CDR3 loop spans 13 amino acids. The CDR3 coding sequence is TGTGCCAGCAGCCGGGACCCCTCGGATACGCAGTATTTT. It translates to CASSRDPSDTQYF.

The chain links TRBV19 to TRBJ1-4; D is uncertain. Germline V lookup: CDR1 LNHDA, CDR2 SQIVND (reference sequence). This CDR3 is 15 amino acids long. Trimming shortened V by 4 bases and J by 3 bases, and 12 bases separated the two germline ends. The CDR3 here is CASSTSGQPNEKLFF. For the CDR3, the DNA is TGTGCCAGTAGTACCAGCGGGCAGCCTAATGAAAAACTGTTTTTT.

This clonotype was picked up many times. The rearrangement joins TRBV7-2 to TRBJ2-5, with TRBD1 identical over 7 bases. The germline V gene encodes CDR1 SGHTA and CDR2 FQGNSA. With V trimmed by 5 bases and J by 6 bases, 12 bases remained unmatched. The CDR3 consists of 15 residues. The CDR3 bases are TGTGCCAGCAGCCAACTGGACAGGCACTCGAAGACCCAGTACTTC. Translating it yields CASSQLDRHSKTQYF.

This clonotype was detected ten times or more. This chain links TRBV4-1 with TRBJ2-3; D might be TRBD1 or TRBD2, each matching 5 bases. Per the germline V gene, CDR1 is MGHRA and CDR2 is YSYEKL. This CDR3 comprises 16 residues. Trimming took 4 bases from V and 4 from J, leaving 18 bases between them. This chain's CDR3 is CASSPQTAWGSDTQYF. The CDR3 nucleotides read TGCGCCAGCAGCCCTCAGACGGCGTGGGGGTCAGATACGCAGTATTTT.